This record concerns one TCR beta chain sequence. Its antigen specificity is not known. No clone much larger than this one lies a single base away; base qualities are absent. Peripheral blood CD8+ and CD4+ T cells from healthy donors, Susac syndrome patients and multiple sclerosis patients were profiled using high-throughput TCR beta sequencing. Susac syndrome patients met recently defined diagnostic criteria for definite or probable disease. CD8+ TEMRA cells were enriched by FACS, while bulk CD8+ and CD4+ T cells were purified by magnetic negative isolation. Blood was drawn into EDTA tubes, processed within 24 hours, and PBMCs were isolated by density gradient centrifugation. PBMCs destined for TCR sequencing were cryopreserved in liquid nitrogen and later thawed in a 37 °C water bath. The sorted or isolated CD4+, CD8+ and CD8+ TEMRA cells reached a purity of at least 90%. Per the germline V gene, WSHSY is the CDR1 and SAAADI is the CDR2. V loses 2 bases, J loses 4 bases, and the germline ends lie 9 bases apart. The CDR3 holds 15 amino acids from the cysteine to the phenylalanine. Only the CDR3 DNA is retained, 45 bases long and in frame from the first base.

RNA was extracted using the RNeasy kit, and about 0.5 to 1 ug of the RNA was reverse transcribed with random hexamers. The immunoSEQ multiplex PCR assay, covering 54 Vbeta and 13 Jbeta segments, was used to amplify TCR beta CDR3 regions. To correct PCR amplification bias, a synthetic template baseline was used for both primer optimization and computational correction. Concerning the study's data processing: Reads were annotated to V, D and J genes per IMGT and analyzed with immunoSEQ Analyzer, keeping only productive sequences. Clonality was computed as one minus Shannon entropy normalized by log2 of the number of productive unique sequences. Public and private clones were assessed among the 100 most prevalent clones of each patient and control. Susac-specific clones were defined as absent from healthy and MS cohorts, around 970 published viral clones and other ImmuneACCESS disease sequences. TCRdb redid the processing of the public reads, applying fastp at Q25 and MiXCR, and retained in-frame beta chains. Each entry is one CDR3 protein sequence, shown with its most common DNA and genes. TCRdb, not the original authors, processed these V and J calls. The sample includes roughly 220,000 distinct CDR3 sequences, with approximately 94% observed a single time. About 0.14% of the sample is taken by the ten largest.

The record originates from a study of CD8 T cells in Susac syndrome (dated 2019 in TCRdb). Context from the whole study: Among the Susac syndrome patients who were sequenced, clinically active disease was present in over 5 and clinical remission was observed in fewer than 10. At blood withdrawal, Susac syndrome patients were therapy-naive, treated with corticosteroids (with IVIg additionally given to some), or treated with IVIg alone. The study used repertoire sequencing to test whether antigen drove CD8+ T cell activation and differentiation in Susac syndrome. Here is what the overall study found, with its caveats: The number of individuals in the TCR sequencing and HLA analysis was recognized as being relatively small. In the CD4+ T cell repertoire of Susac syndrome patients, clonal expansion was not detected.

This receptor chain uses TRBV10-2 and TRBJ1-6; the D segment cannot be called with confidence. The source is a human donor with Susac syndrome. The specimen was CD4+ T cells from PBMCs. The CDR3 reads CASSESSFYNSPLHF. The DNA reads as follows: TGCGCCAGCAGTGAGAGCAGCTTTTATAATTCACCCCTCCACTTT.